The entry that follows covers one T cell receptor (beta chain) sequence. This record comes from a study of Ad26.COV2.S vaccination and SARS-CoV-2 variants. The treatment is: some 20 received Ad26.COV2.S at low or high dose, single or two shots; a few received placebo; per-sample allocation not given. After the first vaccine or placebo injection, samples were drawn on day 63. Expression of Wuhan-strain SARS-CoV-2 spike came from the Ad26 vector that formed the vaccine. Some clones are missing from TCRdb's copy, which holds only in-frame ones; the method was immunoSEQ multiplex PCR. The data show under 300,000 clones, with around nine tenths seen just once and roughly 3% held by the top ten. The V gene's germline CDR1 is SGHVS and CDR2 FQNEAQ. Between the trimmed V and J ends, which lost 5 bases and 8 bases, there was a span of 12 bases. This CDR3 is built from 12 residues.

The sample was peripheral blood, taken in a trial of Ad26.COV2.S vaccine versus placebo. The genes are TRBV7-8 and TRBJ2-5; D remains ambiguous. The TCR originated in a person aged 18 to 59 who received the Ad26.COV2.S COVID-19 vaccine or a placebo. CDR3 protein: CASSPSPRTQYF. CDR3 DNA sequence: TGTGCCAGCAGCCCCTCTCCTCGTACCCAGTACTTC.